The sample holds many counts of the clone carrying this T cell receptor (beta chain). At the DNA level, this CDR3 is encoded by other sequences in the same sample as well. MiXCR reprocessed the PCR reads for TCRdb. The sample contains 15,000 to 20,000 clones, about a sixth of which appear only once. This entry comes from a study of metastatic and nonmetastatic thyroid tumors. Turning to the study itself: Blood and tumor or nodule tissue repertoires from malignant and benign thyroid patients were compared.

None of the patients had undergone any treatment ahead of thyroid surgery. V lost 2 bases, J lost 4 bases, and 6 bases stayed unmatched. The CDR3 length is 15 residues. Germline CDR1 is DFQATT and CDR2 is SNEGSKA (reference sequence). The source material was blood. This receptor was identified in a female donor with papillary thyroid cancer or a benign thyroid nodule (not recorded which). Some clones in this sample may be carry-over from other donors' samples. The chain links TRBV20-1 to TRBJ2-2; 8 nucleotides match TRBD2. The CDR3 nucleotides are TGCAGTGCTAGACCAGGCCTAGCGGGCACCGGGGAGCTGTTTTTT. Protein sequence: CSARPGLAGTGELFF.